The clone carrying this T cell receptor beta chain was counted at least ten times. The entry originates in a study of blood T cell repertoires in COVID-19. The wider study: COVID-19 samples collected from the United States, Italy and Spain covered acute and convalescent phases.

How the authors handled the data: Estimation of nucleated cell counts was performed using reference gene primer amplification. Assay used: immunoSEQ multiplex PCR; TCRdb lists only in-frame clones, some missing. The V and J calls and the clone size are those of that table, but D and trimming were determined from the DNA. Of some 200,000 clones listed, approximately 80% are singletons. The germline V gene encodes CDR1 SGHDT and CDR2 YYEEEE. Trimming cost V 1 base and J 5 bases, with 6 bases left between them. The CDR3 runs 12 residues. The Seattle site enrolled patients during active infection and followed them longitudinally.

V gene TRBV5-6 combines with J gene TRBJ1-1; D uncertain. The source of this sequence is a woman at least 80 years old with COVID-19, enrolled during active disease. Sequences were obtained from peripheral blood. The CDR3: CASSLFSTEAFF. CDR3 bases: TGTGCCAGCAGCTTGTTCTCGACTGAAGCTTTCTTT. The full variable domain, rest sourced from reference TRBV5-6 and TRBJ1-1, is DAGVTQSPTHLIKTRGQQVTLRCSPKSGHDTVSWYQQALGQGPQFIFQYYEEEERQRGNFPDRFSGHQFPNYSSELNVNALLLGDSALYLCASSLFSTEAFFGQGTRLTVV.